This T cell receptor beta chain comes out of a study of blood T cell repertoires in COVID-19. Study-wide background: Acute-phase and convalescent COVID-19 samples originated in the United States, Italy and Spain. PBMCs, B-cell-depleted T cells, or T cells were the source of the cDNA or gDNA that made up the material.

This CDR3 comprises 13 residues. The V and J ends lost 5 bases and 3 bases, in that order; junction bases with no gene match: 0. The germline V gene encodes CDR1 SGHVS and CDR2 FNYEAQ. This clone was counted between two and nine times. In the original workflow: Amplification with reference gene primers provided the estimates of nucleated cell counts. The repertoire was sequenced with immunoSEQ multiplex PCR; TCRdb's copy has only in-frame clones and lacks some. From that table come the V and J calls and clone size; the DNA was used to work out D and trimming. The sample has approximately 160,000 clones; approximately 80% are singletons.

The receptor was isolated from a woman older than 75 with acute or convalescent COVID-19. Material: peripheral blood. The rearrangement uses TRBV7-6 and TRBJ1-4; 7 bases fit TRBD1. CDR3 nucleotide sequence: TGTGCCAGCAGCGGGACAGCTAATGAAAAACTGTTTTTT. Its protein product is CASSGTANEKLFF.